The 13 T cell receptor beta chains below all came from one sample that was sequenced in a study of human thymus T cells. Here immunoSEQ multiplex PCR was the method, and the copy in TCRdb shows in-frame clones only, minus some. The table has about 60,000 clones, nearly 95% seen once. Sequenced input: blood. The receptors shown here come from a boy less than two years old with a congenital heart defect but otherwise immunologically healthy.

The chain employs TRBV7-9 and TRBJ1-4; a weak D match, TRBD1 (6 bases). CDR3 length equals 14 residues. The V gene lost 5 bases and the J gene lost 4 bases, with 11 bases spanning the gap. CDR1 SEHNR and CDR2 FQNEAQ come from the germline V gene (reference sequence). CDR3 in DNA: TGTGCCAGCAGCCGGACAGCGTATAATGAAAAACTGTTTTTT. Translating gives CASSRTAYNEKLFF.

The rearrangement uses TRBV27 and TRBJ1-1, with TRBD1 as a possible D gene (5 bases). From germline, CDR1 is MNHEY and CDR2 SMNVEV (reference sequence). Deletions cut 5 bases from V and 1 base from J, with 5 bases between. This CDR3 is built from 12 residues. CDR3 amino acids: CASSTGNTEAFF. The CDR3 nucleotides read TGTGCCAGCAGTACAGGGAACACTGAAGCTTTCTTT.

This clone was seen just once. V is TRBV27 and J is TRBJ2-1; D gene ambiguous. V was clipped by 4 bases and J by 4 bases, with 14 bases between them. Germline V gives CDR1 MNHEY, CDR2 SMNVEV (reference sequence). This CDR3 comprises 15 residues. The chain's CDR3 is CASSSPISLYNEQFF. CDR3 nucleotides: TGTGCCAGCAGTTCCCCCATCTCACTATACAATGAGCAGTTCTTC.

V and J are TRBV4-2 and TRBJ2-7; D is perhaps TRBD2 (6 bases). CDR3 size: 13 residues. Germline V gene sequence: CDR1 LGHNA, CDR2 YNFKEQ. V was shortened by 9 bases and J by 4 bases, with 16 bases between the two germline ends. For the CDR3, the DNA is TGTGCCAGTGGCCCGGGAGTCGGTTACGAGCAGTACTTC. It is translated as CASGPGVGYEQYF.

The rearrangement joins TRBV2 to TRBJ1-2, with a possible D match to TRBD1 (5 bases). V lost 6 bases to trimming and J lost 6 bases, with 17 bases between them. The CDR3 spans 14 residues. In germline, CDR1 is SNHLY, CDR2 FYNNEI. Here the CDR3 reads CASSRTGGLHGYTF. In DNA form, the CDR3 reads TGTGCCAGCAGCCGGACGGGGGGACTCCATGGCTACACCTTC.

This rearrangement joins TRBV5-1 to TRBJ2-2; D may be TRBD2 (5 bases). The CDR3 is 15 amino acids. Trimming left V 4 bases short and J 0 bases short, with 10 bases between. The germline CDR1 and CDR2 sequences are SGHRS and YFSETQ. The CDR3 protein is CASSPGRPNTGELFF. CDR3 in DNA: TGCGCCAGCAGCCCGGGGAGACCGAACACCGGGGAGCTGTTTTTT.

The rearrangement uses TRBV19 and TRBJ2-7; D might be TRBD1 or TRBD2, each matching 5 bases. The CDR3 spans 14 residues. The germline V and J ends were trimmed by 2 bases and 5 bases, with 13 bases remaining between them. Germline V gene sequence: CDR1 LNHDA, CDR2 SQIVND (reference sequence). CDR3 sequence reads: CASSIQGAVHEQYF. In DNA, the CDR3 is TGTGCCAGTAGTATACAGGGAGCGGTCCACGAGCAGTACTTC.

DNA for the CDR3: TGTGCCAGCTCGCGGGACAGGGGGCGCACTGGGGCCAACGTCCTGACTTTC. Residues: CASSRDRGRTGANVLTF. The V call is TRBV18, the J call TRBJ2-6, with TRBD1 identical over 12 bases. The CDR3 contains 17 residues. The V segment lost 6 bases and the J segment 2 bases; nucleotides outside the gene matches: 5. Germline CDR1 and CDR2: KGHSH and LQKENI.

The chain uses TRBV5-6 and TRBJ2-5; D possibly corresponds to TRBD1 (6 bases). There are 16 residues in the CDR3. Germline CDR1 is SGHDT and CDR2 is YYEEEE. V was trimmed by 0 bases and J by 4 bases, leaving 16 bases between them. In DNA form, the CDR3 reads TGTGCCAGCAGCTTGGAGGGGGTTTCCAGGCGAGAGACCCAGTACTTC. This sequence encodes CASSLEGVSRRETQYF. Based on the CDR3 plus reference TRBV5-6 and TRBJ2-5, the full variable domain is DAGVTQSPTHLIKTRGQQVTLRCSPKSGHDTVSWYQQALGQGPQFIFQYYEEEERQRGNFPDRFSGHQFPNYSSELNVNALLLGDSALYLCASSLEGVSRRETQYFGPGTRLLVL.

The CDR3: CASSYRGHTDTQYF. The DNA for the CDR3 is TGTGCCAGCAGTTATCGGGGGCATACAGATACGCAGTATTTT. V usage is TRBV6-6 and J usage is TRBJ2-3; D may be TRBD1 or TRBD2 (6 bases each). Germline V gives CDR1 MNHNY, CDR2 SVGAGI (reference sequence). V gave up 3 bases and J gave up 3 bases, with 10 bases separating them. The CDR3 is 14 amino acids.

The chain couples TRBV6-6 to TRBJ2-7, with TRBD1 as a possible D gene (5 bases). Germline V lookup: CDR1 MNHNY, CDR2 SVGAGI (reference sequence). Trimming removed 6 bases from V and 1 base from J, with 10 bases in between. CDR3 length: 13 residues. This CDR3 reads CASSGRASYEQYF. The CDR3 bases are TGTGCCAGCAGCGGCAGGGCATCCTACGAGCAGTACTTC.

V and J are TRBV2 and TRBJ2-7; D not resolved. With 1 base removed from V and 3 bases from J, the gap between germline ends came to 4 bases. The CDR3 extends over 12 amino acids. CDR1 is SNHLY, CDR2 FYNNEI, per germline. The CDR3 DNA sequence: TGTGCCAGCAGTGAAGGAGTCTACGAGCAGTACTTC. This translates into CASSEGVYEQYF.

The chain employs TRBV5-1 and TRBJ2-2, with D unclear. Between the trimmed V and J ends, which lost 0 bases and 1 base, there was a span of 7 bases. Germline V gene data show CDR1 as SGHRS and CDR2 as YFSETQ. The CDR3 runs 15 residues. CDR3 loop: CASSLGAGNTGELFF. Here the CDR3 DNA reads TGCGCCAGCAGCTTGGGGGCAGGGAACACCGGGGAGCTGTTTTTT. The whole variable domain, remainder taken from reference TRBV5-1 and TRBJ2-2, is KAGVTQTPRYLIKTRGQQVTLSCSPISGHRSVSWYQQTPGQGLQFLFEYFSETQRNKGNFPGRFSGRQFSNSRSEMNVSTLELGDSALYLCASSLGAGNTGELFFGEGSRLTVL.